This is a list of T cell receptor beta chains from one sample in a study of blood T cells in healthy people across ages. Each CDR3 protein is one row after TCRdb ran MiXCR on the 5' RACE reads. Of roughly 1.6 million distinct CDR3 sequences in the sample, 34% were seen once. Input material: blood. The receptors stem from a woman in her thirties in good health. Both conserved end residues are part of each CDR3. Each record gives: V gene, clone size, J gene, D gene, CDR3 protein, CDR3 DNA. The D gene is left open where the match is weak. Expanded clones get a size class; other rows say once, few or many, or leave the size out.

TRBV20-1	few	TRBJ2-1	TRBD2	CSAREGLAGDNEQFF	TGCAGTGCTAGAGAGGGTCTAGCGGGCGACAATGAGCAGTTCTTC
TRBV7-9	few	TRBJ1-2	TRBD1	CASSIQGGLGYTF	TGTGCCAGCAGCATCCAGGGGGGATTGGGCTACACCTTC
TRBV20-1	.	TRBJ1-4	TRBD1	CSARPSGQGGKLFF	TGCAGTGCTAGACCATCGGGACAGGGAGGAAAACTGTTTTTT
TRBV24-1	.	TRBJ2-1	.	CATRTVDYNEQFF	TGTGCCACCCGGACAGTGGACTACAATGAGCAGTTCTTC
TRBV3-1	.	TRBJ2-5	.	CASTAGSSRGETQYF	TGTGCCAGCACCGCAGGGAGTAGCAGGGGAGAGACCCAGTACTTC
TRBV7-2	few	TRBJ2-5	TRBD1	CASSRDRAVETQYF	TGTGCCAGCAGCCGGGACAGGGCAGTTGAGACCCAGTACTTC
TRBV4-2	.	TRBJ2-1	.	CASGVAHSYNEQFF	TGTGCCAGCGGGGTGGCCCACTCCTACAATGAGCAGTTCTTC
TRBV6-1	.	TRBJ1-2	TRBD1	CATSTGIYGYTF	TGTGCCACCTCGACAGGGATCTATGGCTACACCTTC
TRBV30	few	TRBJ2-5	.	CAWSVHSGGQETQYF	TGTGCCTGGAGTGTACATAGTGGTGGCCAAGAGACCCAGTACTTC
TRBV12-3/TRBV12-4	.	TRBJ1-4	TRBD1	CASSQQGYEKLFF	TGTGCCAGCAGTCAACAGGGGTATGAAAAACTGTTTTTT
TRBV20-1	few	TRBJ2-1	TRBD1	CSATGTGGDLGGDEQFF	TGCAGTGCCACCGGGACAGGGGGCGATCTCGGTGGCGATGAGCAGTTCTTC
TRBV18	many	TRBJ1-4	.	CASSPRATNEKLFF	TGTGCCAGCTCCCCCAGGGCGACTAATGAAAAACTGTTTTTT
TRBV5-1	.	TRBJ1-5	.	CASSRTKIFSNQPQHF	TGCGCCAGCAGTCGGACAAAGATATTTAGCAATCAGCCCCAGCATTTT
TRBV10-3	few	TRBJ2-3	TRBD2	CAIKTGGGTDTQYF	TGTGCCATCAAGACGGGGGGGGGCACAGATACGCAGTATTTT
TRBV7-2	.	TRBJ2-3	.	CASSFLASAQYF	TGTGCCAGCAGCTTCTTAGCGTCCGCGCAGTATTTT